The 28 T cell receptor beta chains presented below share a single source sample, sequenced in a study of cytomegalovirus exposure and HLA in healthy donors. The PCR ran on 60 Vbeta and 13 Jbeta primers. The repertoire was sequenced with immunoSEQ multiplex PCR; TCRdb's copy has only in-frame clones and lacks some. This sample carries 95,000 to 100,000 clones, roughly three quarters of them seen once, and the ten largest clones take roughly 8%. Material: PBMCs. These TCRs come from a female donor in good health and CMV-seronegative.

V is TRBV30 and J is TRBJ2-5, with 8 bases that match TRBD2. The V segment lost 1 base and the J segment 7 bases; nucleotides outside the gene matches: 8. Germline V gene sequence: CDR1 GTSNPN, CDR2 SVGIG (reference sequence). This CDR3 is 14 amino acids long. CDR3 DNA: TGTGCCTGGAGTGGCCGGGGGGGAGGGGTGACCCAGTACTTC. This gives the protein CAWSGRGGGVTQYF. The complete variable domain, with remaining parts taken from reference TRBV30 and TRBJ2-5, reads SQTIHQWPATLVQPVGSPLSLECTVEGTSNPNLYWYRQAAGRGLQLLFYSVGIGQISSEVPQNLSASRPQDRQFILSSKKLLLSDSGFYLCAWSGRGGGVTQYFGPGTRLLVL.

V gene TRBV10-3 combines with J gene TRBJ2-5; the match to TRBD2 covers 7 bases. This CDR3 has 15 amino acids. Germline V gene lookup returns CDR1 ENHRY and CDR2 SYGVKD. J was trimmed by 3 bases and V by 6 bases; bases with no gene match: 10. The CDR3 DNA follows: TGTGCCATCAGCGGTGTAGGGACTAAAAAAGAGACCCAGTACTTC. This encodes CAISGVGTKKETQYF.

As DNA, the CDR3 is TGTGCCAGCAGCCAAGACAGGGAAGCTTTCTTT. Protein sequence: CASSQDREAFF. V and J are TRBV7-8 and TRBJ1-1, with D perhaps TRBD1 (6 bases). V was shortened by 5 bases and J by 8 bases, with 9 bases between the two germline ends. Per germline, CDR1 SGHVS and CDR2 FQNEAQ. The CDR3 runs to 11 residues. The entire variable domain, with the rest obtained from reference TRBV7-8 and TRBJ1-1, is as follows: GAGVSQSPRYKVAKRGQDVALRCDPISGHVSLFWYQQALGQGPEFLTYFQNEAQLDKSGLPSDRFFAERPEGSVSTLKIQRTQQEDSAVYLCASSQDREAFFGQGTRLTVV.

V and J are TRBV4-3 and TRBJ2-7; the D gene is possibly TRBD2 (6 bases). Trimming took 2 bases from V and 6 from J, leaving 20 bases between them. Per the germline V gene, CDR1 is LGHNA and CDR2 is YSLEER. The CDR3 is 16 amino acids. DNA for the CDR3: TGCGCCAGCAGCCAAACCTCAGGGAGGCAAGGGGCCGAGCAGTACTTC. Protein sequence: CASSQTSGRQGAEQYF.

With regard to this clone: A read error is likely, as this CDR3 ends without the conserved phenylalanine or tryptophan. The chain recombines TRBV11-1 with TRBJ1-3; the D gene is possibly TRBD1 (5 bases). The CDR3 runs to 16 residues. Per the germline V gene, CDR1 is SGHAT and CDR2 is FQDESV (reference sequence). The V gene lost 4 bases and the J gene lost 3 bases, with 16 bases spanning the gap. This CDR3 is CASSSGPGGLGNTIYL. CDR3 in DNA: TGTGCCAGCAGCTCTGGTCCGGGGGGACTTGGAAACACCATATATCTT.

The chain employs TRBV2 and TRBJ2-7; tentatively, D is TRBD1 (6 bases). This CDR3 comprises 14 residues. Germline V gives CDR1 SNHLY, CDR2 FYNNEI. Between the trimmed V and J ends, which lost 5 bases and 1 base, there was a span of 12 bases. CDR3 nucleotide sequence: TGTGCCAGCAGTTACCCGGGACATTCCTACGAGCAGTACTTC. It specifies CASSYPGHSYEQYF.

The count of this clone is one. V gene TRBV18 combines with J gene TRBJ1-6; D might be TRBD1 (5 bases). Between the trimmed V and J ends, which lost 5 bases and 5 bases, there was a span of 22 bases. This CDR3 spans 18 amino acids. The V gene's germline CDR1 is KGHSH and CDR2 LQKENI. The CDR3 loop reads CASSTTDQGIADNSPLHF. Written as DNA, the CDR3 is TGTGCCAGCTCAACAACAGATCAGGGAATAGCCGATAATTCACCCCTCCACTTT.

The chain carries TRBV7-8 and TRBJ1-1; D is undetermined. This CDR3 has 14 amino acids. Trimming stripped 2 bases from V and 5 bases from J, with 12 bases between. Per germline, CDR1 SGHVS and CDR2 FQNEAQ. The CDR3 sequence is CASSLMKSWTEAFF. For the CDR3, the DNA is TGTGCCAGCAGCTTAATGAAGAGTTGGACTGAAGCTTTCTTT.

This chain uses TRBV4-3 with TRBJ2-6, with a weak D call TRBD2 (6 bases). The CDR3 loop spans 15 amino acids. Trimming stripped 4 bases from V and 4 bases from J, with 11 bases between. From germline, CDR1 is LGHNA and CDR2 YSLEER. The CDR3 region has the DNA TGCGCCAGCAGCCTCGGGGAGGCGGGGGCCAACGTCCTGACTTTC. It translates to CASSLGEAGANVLTF.

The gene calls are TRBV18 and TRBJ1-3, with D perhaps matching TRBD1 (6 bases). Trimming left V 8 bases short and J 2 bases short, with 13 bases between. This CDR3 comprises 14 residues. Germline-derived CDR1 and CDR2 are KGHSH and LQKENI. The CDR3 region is CASAEQGTGNTIYF. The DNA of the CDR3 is TGTGCCAGCGCAGAACAGGGAACTGGAAACACCATATATTTT. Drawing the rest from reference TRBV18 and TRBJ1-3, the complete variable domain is NAGVMQNPRHLVRRRGQEARLRCSPMKGHSHVYWYRQLPEEGLKFMVYLQKENIIDESGMPKERFSAEFPKEGPSILRIQQVVRGDSAAYFCASAEQGTGNTIYFGEGSWLTVV.

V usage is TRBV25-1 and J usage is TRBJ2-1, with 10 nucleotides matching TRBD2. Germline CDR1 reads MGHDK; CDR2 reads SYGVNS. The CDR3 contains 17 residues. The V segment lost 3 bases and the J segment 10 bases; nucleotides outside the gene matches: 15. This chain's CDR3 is CASSELSASGRLIEQFF. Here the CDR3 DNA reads TGTGCCAGCAGTGAGCTTTCGGCTAGCGGGAGATTAATCGAGCAGTTCTTC.

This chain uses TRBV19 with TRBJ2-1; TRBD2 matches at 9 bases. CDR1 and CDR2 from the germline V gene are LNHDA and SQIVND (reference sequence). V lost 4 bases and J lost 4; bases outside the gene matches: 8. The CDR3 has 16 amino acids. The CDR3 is CASSRSSGDLYNEQFF. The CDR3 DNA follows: TGTGCCAGTAGTAGATCTAGCGGGGACTTATACAATGAGCAGTTCTTC.

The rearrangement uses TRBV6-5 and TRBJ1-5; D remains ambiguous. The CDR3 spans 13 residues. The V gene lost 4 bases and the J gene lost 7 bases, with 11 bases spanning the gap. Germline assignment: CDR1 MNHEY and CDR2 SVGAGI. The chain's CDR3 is CASSSRGGQPQHF. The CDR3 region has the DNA TGTGCCAGCAGTTCCCGGGGTGGGCAGCCCCAGCATTTT.

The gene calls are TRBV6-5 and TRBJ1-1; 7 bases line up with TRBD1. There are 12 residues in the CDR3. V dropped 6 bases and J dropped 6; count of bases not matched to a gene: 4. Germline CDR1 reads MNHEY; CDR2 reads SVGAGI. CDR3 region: CASRSGQAEAFF. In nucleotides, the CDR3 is TGTGCCAGCAGGTCCGGACAGGCTGAAGCTTTCTTT.

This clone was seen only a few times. The chain's CDR3 is CASSFPKTHNTDTQYF. The CDR3 nucleotides read TGCGCCAGCAGCTTTCCCAAGACACACAACACAGATACGCAGTATTTT. The chain is built from TRBV5-1 and TRBJ2-3; no reliable D call. The V end lost 2 bases, the J end lost 2 bases, and 15 bases lay between the germline ends. The V gene's germline CDR1 is SGHRS and CDR2 YFSETQ. The CDR3 totals 16 residues. The variable domain in full, completed from reference TRBV5-1 and TRBJ2-3, reads KAGVTQTPRYLIKTRGQQVTLSCSPISGHRSVSWYQQTPGQGLQFLFEYFSETQRNKGNFPGRFSGRQFSNSRSEMNVSTLELGDSALYLCASSFPKTHNTDTQYFGPGTRLTVL.

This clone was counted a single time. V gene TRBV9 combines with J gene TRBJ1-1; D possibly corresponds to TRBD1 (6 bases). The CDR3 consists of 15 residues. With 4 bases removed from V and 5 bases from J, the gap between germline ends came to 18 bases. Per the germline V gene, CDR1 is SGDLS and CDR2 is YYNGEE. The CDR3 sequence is CASSPRQVIMTEAFF. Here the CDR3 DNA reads TGTGCCAGCAGCCCCAGACAGGTAATTATGACTGAAGCTTTCTTT.

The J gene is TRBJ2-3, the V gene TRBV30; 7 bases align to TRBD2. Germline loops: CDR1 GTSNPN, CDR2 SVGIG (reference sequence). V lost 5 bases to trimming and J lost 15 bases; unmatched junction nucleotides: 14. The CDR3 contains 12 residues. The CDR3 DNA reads TGTGCCTGGTTGGAACTAGCGACCGCTAGCTATTTT. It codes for CAWLELATASYF. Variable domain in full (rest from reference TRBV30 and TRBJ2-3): SQTIHQWPATLVQPVGSPLSLECTVEGTSNPNLYWYRQAAGRGLQLLFYSVGIGQISSEVPQNLSASRPQDRQFILSSKKLLLSDSGFYLCAWLELATASYFGPGTRLTVL.

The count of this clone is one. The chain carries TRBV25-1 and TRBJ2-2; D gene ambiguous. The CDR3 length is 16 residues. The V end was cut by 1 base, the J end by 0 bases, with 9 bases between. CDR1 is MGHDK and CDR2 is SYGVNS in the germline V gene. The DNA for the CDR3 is TGTGCCAGCAGTGAATTCGGAGATGCGAACACCGGGGAGCTGTTTTTT. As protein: CASSEFGDANTGELFF.

DNA for the CDR3: TGTGCCAGTGAAGCGACGGAACTTATGAACACTGAAGCTTTCTTT. Translated: CASEATELMNTEAFF. The chain has TRBV19 and TRBJ1-1; the D is unclear. The germline V gene encodes CDR1 LNHDA and CDR2 SQIVND (reference sequence). The V and J ends lost 8 bases and 0 bases respectively, with 16 bases between them. This CDR3 is 15 amino acids long.

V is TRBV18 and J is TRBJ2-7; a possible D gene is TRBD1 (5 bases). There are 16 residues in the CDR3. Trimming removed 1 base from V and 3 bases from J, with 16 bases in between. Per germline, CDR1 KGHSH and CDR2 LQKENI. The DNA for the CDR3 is TGTGCCAGCTCACCACTGGGGCAGTCCATGGGCTACGAGCAGTACTTC. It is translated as CASSPLGQSMGYEQYF.

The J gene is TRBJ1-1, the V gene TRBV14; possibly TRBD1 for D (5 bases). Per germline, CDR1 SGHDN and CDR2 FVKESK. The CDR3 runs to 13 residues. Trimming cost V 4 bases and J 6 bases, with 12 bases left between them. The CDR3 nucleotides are TGTGCCAGCAGCCCCACCAGGGTCTCTGAAGCTTTCTTT. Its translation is CASSPTRVSEAFF. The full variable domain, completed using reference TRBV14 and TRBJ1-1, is EAGVTQFPSHSVIEKGQTVTLRCDPISGHDNLYWYRRVMGKEIKFLLHFVKESKQDESGMPNNRFLAERTGGTYSTLKVQPAELEDSGVYFCASSPTRVSEAFFGQGTRLTVV.

CDR3 protein: CASSPGGGLLMNTEAFF. In DNA form, the CDR3 reads TGTGCCAGCAGTCCTGGGGGGGGTCTCTTAATGAACACTGAAGCTTTCTTT. The genes are TRBV27 and TRBJ1-1, with TRBD1 as a possible D gene (5 bases). From germline, CDR1 is MNHEY and CDR2 SMNVEV (reference sequence). The CDR3 has 17 amino acids. V lost 5 bases and J 0 bases, leaving 19 bases between the germline ends.

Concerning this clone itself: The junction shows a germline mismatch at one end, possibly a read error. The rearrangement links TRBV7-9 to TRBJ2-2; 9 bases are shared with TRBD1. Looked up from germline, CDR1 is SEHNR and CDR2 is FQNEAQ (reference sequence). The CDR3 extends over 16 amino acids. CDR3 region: CASSGDRVLYTRELFF. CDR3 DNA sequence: TGTGCCAGCAGCGGGGACAGGGTCCTTTACACCAGGGAGCTGTTTTTT.

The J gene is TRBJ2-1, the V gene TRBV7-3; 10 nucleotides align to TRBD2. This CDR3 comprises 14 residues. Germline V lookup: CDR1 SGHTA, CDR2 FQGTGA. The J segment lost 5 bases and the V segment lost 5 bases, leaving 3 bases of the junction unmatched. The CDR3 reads CASSRTSGHNEQFF. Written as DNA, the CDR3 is TGTGCCAGCAGCAGGACTAGCGGCCACAATGAGCAGTTCTTC.

The CDR3 sequence: CASSIGLATEQFF. The CDR3 DNA is TGTGCCAGTAGTATCGGACTAGCGACTGAGCAGTTCTTC. This chain connects TRBV19 to TRBJ2-1, with 9 nucleotides matching TRBD2. Germline V lookup: CDR1 LNHDA, CDR2 SQIVND (reference sequence). The CDR3 length is 13 residues. The ends lost 3 bases at V and 9 bases at J; junction bases unmatched: 3.

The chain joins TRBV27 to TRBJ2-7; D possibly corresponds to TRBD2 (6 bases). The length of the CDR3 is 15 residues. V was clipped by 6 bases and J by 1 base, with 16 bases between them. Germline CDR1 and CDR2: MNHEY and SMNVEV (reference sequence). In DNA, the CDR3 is TGTGCCAGCAGCCCCCGGCGGGACCCGTCCTACGAGCAGTACTTC. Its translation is CASSPRRDPSYEQYF.

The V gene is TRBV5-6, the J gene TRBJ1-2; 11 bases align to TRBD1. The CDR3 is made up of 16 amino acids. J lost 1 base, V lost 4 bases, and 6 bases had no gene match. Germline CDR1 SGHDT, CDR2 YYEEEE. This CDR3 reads CASSTRTGGYNYGYTF. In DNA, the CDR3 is TGTGCCAGCAGCACACGGACAGGGGGCTATAACTATGGCTACACCTTC.

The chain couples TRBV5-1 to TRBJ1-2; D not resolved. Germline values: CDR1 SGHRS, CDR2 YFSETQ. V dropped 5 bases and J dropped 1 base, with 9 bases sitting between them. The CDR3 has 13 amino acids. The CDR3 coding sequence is TGCGCCAGCAGGAGGGCGGATAACTATGGCTACACCTTC. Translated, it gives CASRRADNYGYTF.